Below, 27 T cell receptor beta chains from the same sample are listed, as sequenced in a study of tumor-infiltrating lymphocytes in primary liver carcinoma (dated by TCRdb to the late 2010s). TCRdb shows the sequencer as Illumina HiSeq 2500. TCRbeta-specific cDNA was reverse-transcribed from 500 ng total RNA using a constant-region primer and ProtoScript II reverse transcriptase. The TCRbeta libraries were prepared through three rounds of nested multiplex PCR following a slightly modified ARM-PCR procedure. Each of the first two PCR rounds ran for roughly 11 cycles and used multiplex TRBV1-TRBV30 forward primers together with a Cbeta reverse primer. TCRdb itself trimmed the public reads at Q25 with fastp, ran MiXCR and retained productive beta chains. One record per CDR3 amino acid sequence lists the most common genes and DNA. The sample records 250,000 to 350,000 distinct CDR3 sequences, around 50% of which are singletons. The ten largest clones represent over 15% of the sample.

Blood RNA was extracted from unsorted whole blood using TRIzol reagent, and germline DNA was obtained with the DNeasy Blood & Tissue kit. Specimen: peripheral blood. These receptors originate from a woman in her twenties or thirties with primary liver carcinoma and hepatitis B virus infection.

This chain joins TRBV7-9 and TRBJ2-7; no definite D call. The germline V gene encodes CDR1 SEHNR and CDR2 FQNEAQ (reference sequence). Trimming pared 8 bases from V and 2 bases from J, leaving 10 bases between. This CDR3 comprises 12 residues. The CDR3: CASEGLPYEQYF. The CDR3 DNA reads TGTGCCAGCGAAGGTCTGCCCTACGAGCAGTACTTC.

This clonotype occurred many times. The V and J genes are TRBV11-2 and TRBJ2-3; 11 bases are shared with TRBD2. The CDR3 extends over 15 amino acids. The germline gives CDR1 SGHAT, CDR2 FQNNGV. Trimming cost V 7 bases and J 0 bases; bases outside gene matches: 3. CDR3 DNA sequence: TGTGCCAGCACCAGGACTAGCGGGAGCACAGATACGCAGTATTTT. The encoded protein is CASTRTSGSTDTQYF.

Ten or more counts support this clonotype. The chain links TRBV11-1 to TRBJ2-7; 10 positions match TRBD2. Per germline, CDR1 SGHAT and CDR2 FQDESV (reference sequence). The CDR3 has 14 residues. V dropped 3 bases and J dropped 3; count of bases not matched to a gene: 2. The CDR3 region has the DNA TGTGCCAGCAGCTTTCTAGCGGGGGACTACGAGCAGTACTTC. This gives the protein CASSFLAGDYEQYF. Full variable domain (rest looked up from reference TRBV11-1 and TRBJ2-7): EAEVAQSPRYKITEKSQAVAFWCDPISGHATLYWYRQILGQGPELLVQFQDESVVDDSQLPKDRFSAERLKGVDSTLKIQPAELGDSAMYLCASSFLAGDYEQYFGPGTRLTVT.

In this sample, this clonotype turned up many times. The chain joins TRBV12-3 or TRBV12-4 to TRBJ2-1; 8 positions agree with TRBD1. The ends lost 4 bases at V and 8 bases at J; junction bases unmatched: 4. This CDR3 spans 13 amino acids. The CDR3 sequence: CASSWTGTDEQFF. The CDR3 nucleotides read TGTGCCAGCAGTTGGACAGGGACCGATGAGCAGTTCTTC.

This clonotype was recorded many times. The chain couples TRBV12-3 or TRBV12-4 to TRBJ1-4; tentative D call: TRBD1 (5 bases). Deletions cut 8 bases from V and 7 bases from J, with 17 bases between. The CDR3 contains 14 residues. The CDR3 protein is CASHAGSASEKLFF. The CDR3, as DNA: TGTGCCAGCCATGCAGGGTCCGCTAGTGAAAAACTGTTTTTT.

As regards this clonotype: This may come from a read error, since a much larger clone is one base off. The rearrangement joins TRBV29-1 to TRBJ1-2; possible D gene TRBD1, 5 bases. Germline CDR1 is SQVTM and CDR2 is ANQGSEA. This CDR3 has 10 amino acids. V was trimmed by 7 bases and J by 7 bases, leaving 10 bases between them. The CDR3 sequence is CSADRVGYTF. The CDR3 DNA reads TGCAGCGCCGACAGAGTTGGCTACACCTTC.

With regard to this clonotype: This sequence may be a read error, since a much larger clone differs from it by one base. V is TRBV6-5 and J is TRBJ2-7; D is ambiguous. V shed 2 bases and J shed 5 bases, with 16 bases lying between them. Germline values: CDR1 MNHEY, CDR2 SVGAGI. The CDR3 is 15 residues long. CDR3 DNA sequence: TGTGCCAGCAGTTACACGATCACAGCTAACCACGAGCAGTACTTC. It is translated as CASSYTITANHEQYF.

This clonotype was seen only a few times. A much larger clone differs by one base, so this may be a read error. The V call is TRBV6-5, the J call TRBJ2-7, with D hard to call. CDR1 is MNHEY and CDR2 is SVGAGI in the germline V gene. The CDR3 runs 13 residues. The CDR3 DNA reads TGTGTCAGCACCCCCGGCACGGACTACGAGCAGTACTTC. Translated, it gives CVSTPGTDYEQYF.

The rearrangement links TRBV11-2 to TRBJ2-1, with D possibly TRBD2 on 5 matching bases. This CDR3 comprises 15 residues. Germline V gives CDR1 SGHAT, CDR2 FQNNGV. The CDR3 region has the DNA TGTGCGATCAGCCCTTTTGGCGGGCCCTACAATGAGCAGTTCTTC. Translating gives CAISPFGGPYNEQFF.

This clonotype was recorded at least ten times. The chain uses TRBV12-3 or TRBV12-4 and TRBJ1-5; D is unresolved. This CDR3 region has 16 residues. The germline V and J ends were trimmed by 2 bases and 4 bases, with 15 bases remaining between them. For the CDR3, the DNA is TGTGCCAGCAGTTTACTATCGCCACTAGGGAATCAGCCCCAGCATTTT. Its translation is CASSLLSPLGNQPQHF.

About this clonotype: Possible read error: a much larger clone is one base away. The V call is TRBV7-8, the J call TRBJ2-3; D call uncertain. The CDR3 is 13 residues long. Germline V lookup: CDR1 SGHVS, CDR2 FQNEAQ. The CDR3 spells CAGSFFGTDTQYF. The CDR3 bases are TGTGCCGGCAGCTTTTTTGGGACAGATACGCAGTATTTT.

This clonotype was counted only a few times. J is TRBJ1-3 and V is TRBV14, with D hard to call. The germline V gene encodes CDR1 SGHDN and CDR2 FVKESK. This CDR3 comprises 14 residues. Trimming removed 1 base from V and 3 bases from J, with 7 bases in between. Written as DNA, the CDR3 is TGTGCCAGCAGCCAAGTTATAGATGGAAACACCATATATTTT. Its protein product is CASSQVIDGNTIYF.

Comment on this clonotype: Relative to the germline gene, one junction end is altered; a read error may explain this. J is TRBJ2-1 and V is TRBV4-3, with TRBD1 matching 8 bases. The CDR3 runs 14 residues. The germline CDR1 and CDR2 sequences are LGHNA and YSLEER. In DNA, the CDR3 is TGCGCCGGCAGCCAATGGACAGGGATAAATGAGCAGTTCTTC. Amino acids: CAGSQWTGINEQFF.

Note on this clonotype: This clone may be a read error of a much larger clone one base away. The chain is built from TRBV29-1 and TRBJ2-5, with TRBD2 matching 7 bases. The CDR3 extends over 12 amino acids. Per germline, CDR1 SQVTM and CDR2 ANQGSEA. Written as DNA, the CDR3 is TGCAGCGTGCGAGCGGGGTTAGAGACCCAGAACTTC. This translates into CSVRAGLETQNF.

In this sample, this clonotype turned up a few times. The chain recombines TRBV12-3 or TRBV12-4 with TRBJ2-1; D not resolved. Trimming pared 10 bases from V and 6 bases from J, leaving 16 bases between. The CDR3 is 13 residues long. The CDR3 spells CATSAAETNEQFF. The CDR3 DNA reads as TGTGCCACCTCGGCGGCCGAAACCAATGAGCAGTTCTTC.

This clonotype occurred once. Germline is not matched at one junction end, which may reflect a read error. The rearrangement joins TRBV11-3 to TRBJ2-2, with D maybe TRBD2 (7 bases). There are 14 residues in the CDR3. Germline CDR1 reads SGHNT; CDR2 reads YENEEA. The CDR3 sequence is CASSLGRGGGEMFF. The CDR3 DNA is TGTGCCAGCAGCCTGGGTCGCGGGGGCGGGGAGATGTTTTTT.

V and J are TRBV12-3 or TRBV12-4 and TRBJ1-2; 9 nucleotides line up with TRBD1. V dropped 5 bases and J dropped 9; count of bases not matched to a gene: 13. The CDR3 totals 15 residues. This CDR3 is CASSAYTGGNYCYTF. The CDR3 DNA sequence: TGTGCCAGCAGTGCCTACACAGGGGGCAACTACTGCTACACCTTC.

Note on this clonotype: The junction differs from germline at one of its ends, possibly a read error. V usage is TRBV6-6 and J usage is TRBJ2-3; 7 nucleotides agree with TRBD2. This CDR3 comprises 13 residues. Per the germline V gene, CDR1 is MNHNY and CDR2 is SVGAGI (reference sequence). In DNA, the CDR3 is TGTGCCAGCAGTGGCGGGAGCACAGATTCGCAGTATTTT. This sequence encodes CASSGGSTDSQYF.

Details on this clonotype: Given a much more abundant clone one base away, this may be a read error. The CDR3 nucleotides are TGTGCCAGCAGTTACCGGACAGAGATCGGCTACACCTTC. Amino acid sequence: CASSYRTEIGYTF. This chain joins TRBV6-5 and TRBJ1-2; a possible D gene is TRBD1 (6 bases). The germline V gene has CDR1 MNHEY and CDR2 SVGAGI. CDR3 size: 13 residues. V gave up 2 bases and J gave up 8 bases, with 12 bases separating them.

The chain links TRBV5-4 to TRBJ2-7; D possibly corresponds to TRBD1 (7 bases). Germline lookup yields CDR1 SGHNT and CDR2 YYREEE (reference sequence). The CDR3 length is 16 residues. Trimming took 9 bases from V and 4 from J, leaving 26 bases between them. CDR3 in amino acids: CAISFDVRGVTYEQYF. As DNA, the CDR3 is TGTGCCATCAGTTTTGATGTCAGGGGGGTCACTTACGAGCAGTACTTC.

The V gene is TRBV12-3 or TRBV12-4, the J gene TRBJ2-1, with D possibly being TRBD1 (5 bases). The CDR3 extends over 14 amino acids. With 5 bases removed from V and 8 bases from J, the gap between germline ends came to 16 bases. The CDR3 loop is CASSSGQKWDEQFF. The CDR3 nucleotides read TGTGCCAGCAGTAGTGGACAAAAATGGGATGAGCAGTTCTTC.

CDR3 loop: CARSRGGETEAFF. The CDR3 nucleotides read TGCGCCAGGAGCAGGGGGGGGGAAACTGAAGCTTTCTTT. V usage is TRBV4-1 and J usage is TRBJ1-1, with TRBD1 identical over 7 bases. V lost 9 bases to trimming and J lost 5 bases; unmatched junction nucleotides: 9. CDR1 MGHRA and CDR2 YSYEKL come from the germline V gene. The CDR3 covers 13 residues.

This clonotype has just one count. The conserved phenylalanine or tryptophan normally closing the CDR3 is absent here, so this likely arose from a read error. V is TRBV7-9 and J is TRBJ1-1; D unclear. Germline values: CDR1 SEHNR, CDR2 FQNEAQ (reference sequence). The CDR3 sequence is 14 residues long. Trimming shortened V by 5 bases and J by 1 base, and 11 bases separated the two germline ends. CDR3 coding DNA: TGTGCCAGCAGCAGCGGACGACCGAACACTGAAGCTTTCTCT. The encoded protein is CASSSGRPNTEAFS.

The chain employs TRBV6-6 and TRBJ2-7; TRBD1 is a possible D gene (7 bases). Germline V gene lookup returns CDR1 MNHNY and CDR2 SVGAGI (reference sequence). V gave up 10 bases and J gave up 3 bases, with 16 bases separating them. The CDR3 covers 13 residues. The CDR3 sequence is CATADRRDYEQYF. CDR3 sequence (DNA): TGTGCCACTGCGGACAGGAGGGACTACGAGCAGTACTTC.

This clonotype was observed a few times. The chain uses TRBV12-3 or TRBV12-4 and TRBJ2-2, with 14 bases that match TRBD2. The CDR3 covers 19 residues. J lost 7 bases, V lost 8 bases, and 18 bases had no gene match. For the CDR3, the DNA is TGTGCCAGCTTCGACCAGGGGATAGGACTAGCGGGAGGACACGGGGAGCTGTTTTTT. It yields the protein CASFDQGIGLAGGHGELFF.

This clonotype was counted many times. The chain recombines TRBV6-1 with TRBJ2-1; 7 nucleotides align to TRBD1. The CDR3 length is 13 residues. In germline, CDR1 is MNHNS, CDR2 SASEGT. V gave up 5 bases and J gave up 4 bases; unmatched junction bases: 2. The DNA for the CDR3 is TGTGCCAGCAGTCTGACAGGGTACAATGAGCAGTTCTTC. It is translated as CASSLTGYNEQFF.

This clonotype has at least ten counts. This chain links TRBV10-2 with TRBJ2-1; 12 bases are shared with TRBD2. V lost 3 bases, J lost 10 bases, and 13 bases stayed unmatched. Germline CDR1 reads WSHSY; CDR2 reads SAAADI. The CDR3 runs to 17 residues. CDR3 bases: TGCGCCAGCAGTGACTCTGGGACTAGCGGGCTCCGCGGGGAGCAGTTCTTC. Its protein is CASSDSGTSGLRGEQFF.